This TCR beta chain was profiled in a study of blood T cell repertoires in COVID-19. Germline assignment: CDR1 MNHEY and CDR2 SVGAGI. The CDR3 contains 14 residues. The junction had 6 bases not matched to a gene; V was cut back by 7 bases and J by 4 bases. Authors' methods: Amplifying reference gene primers gave estimates of nucleated cell counts. The repertoire was sequenced with immunoSEQ multiplex PCR; TCRdb's copy has only in-frame clones and lacks some. D and trimming were read from the DNA, whereas the V and J calls and clone size are those reported in that table. This sample has 390,000 or so clones, with almost 90% found just once.

Material: peripheral blood. The TCR was taken from a man between 18 and 35 years old with active or convalescent COVID-19. The chain joins TRBV6-5 to TRBJ1-1, with TRBD1 identical over 10 bases. The CDR3 reads CASNSRDRGTEAFF. The CDR3 DNA follows: TGTGCCAGCAACAGCCGGGACAGGGGCACTGAAGCTTTCTTT.